What follows are 14 T cell receptor beta chains derived from one specimen sequenced in a study of T cell repertoires in cytomegalovirus infection (dated by TCRdb to between 2017 and 2020). The antigens of these receptors remain unknown. Instrument on record: Illumina HiSeq 1500. The public reads were quality trimmed at Q25 with fastp and then assembled into clones with MiXCR by TCRdb, keeping productive beta chains. Each CDR3 protein gets just one entry, which takes the most common genes and DNA from the rows behind it. A total of about 770,000 distinct CDR3 sequences appear in this sample, around 29% of them only once. The ten largest clones add up to under 15% of the sample. This sample's treatment or condition label indicates: in vitro stimulation with specific CMV peptide epitopes to enrich CMV-specific T cells. The specimen was cultured CD8+ T cells from PBMCs, collected from culture after CMV antigen stimulation. These receptors came from a human donor in good health (CMV status not recorded). Some clones in this sample may be carry-over from other donors' samples.

The V call is TRBV27, the J call TRBJ2-1; 13 bases line up with TRBD2. The CDR3 contains 20 residues. V lost 2 bases to trimming and J lost 7 bases; unmatched junction nucleotides: 17. Germline V CDR1 and CDR2: MNHEY, SMNVEV (reference sequence). Here the CDR3 DNA reads TGTGCCAGCAGTTTAGACTCCCTTTATGGCAGGACTAGCGGGGGTAATGAGCAGTTCTTC. Amino acid sequence: CASSLDSLYGRTSGGNEQFF.

The chain uses TRBV7-9 and TRBJ2-7; possibly TRBD1 or TRBD2 for D (6 bases each). The ends were cut back, 5 bases at V and 6 bases at J, with 11 bases in the middle. The germline CDR1 and CDR2 sequences are SEHNR and FQNEAQ (reference sequence). This CDR3 has 12 residues. The CDR3 DNA sequence: TGTGCCAGCAGCATAGGAGGGGGCGAGCAGTACTTC. It is translated as CASSIGGGEQYF.

This clonotype was observed a few times. V usage is TRBV27 and J usage is TRBJ2-7; 8 nucleotides line up with TRBD1. The V segment lost 2 bases and the J segment 2 bases; nucleotides outside the gene matches: 20. This CDR3 spans 20 amino acids. CDR1 and CDR2 (germline): MNHEY, SMNVEV (reference sequence). CDR3 nucleotides: TGTGCCAGCAGTTTAAAGGAAGGACAGGGCGATCCGGGGATAACCTACGAGCAGTACTTC. This codes for CASSLKEGQGDPGITYEQYF.

In its sample, this clonotype was seen many times. The rearrangement links TRBV7-6 to TRBJ2-5; D may match TRBD1 or TRBD2 (5 bases each). Germline CDR1 is SGHVS and CDR2 is FNYEAQ. The CDR3 has 11 residues. V was shortened by 1 base and J by 10 bases, with 7 bases between the two germline ends. The CDR3 DNA sequence: TGTGCCAGCAGCTTAGGGGACGACCAGTACTTC. Its translation is CASSLGDDQYF.

The CDR3 DNA reads TGCAGCGTCCTAGCCTCTGGGGCCAACGTCCTGACTTTC. Translated: CSVLASGANVLTF. The rearrangement uses TRBV29-1 and TRBJ2-6; D is perhaps TRBD2 (5 bases). This CDR3 spans 13 amino acids. V was cut by 6 bases and J by 0 bases, with 6 bases left in between. The germline V gene encodes CDR1 SQVTM and CDR2 ANQGSEA. The whole variable domain, filled in from reference TRBV29-1 and TRBJ2-6, reads SAVISQKPSRDICQRGTSLTIQCQVDSQVTMMFWYRQQPGQSLTLIATANQGSEATYESGFVIDKFPISRPNLTFSTLTVSNMSPEDSSIYLCSVLASGANVLTFGAGSRLTVL.

This clonotype has only one observation. The chain links TRBV15 to TRBJ2-3; D uncertain. Trimming pared 5 bases from V and 2 bases from J, leaving 11 bases between. This CDR3 region has 14 residues. Germline lookup yields CDR1 LNHNV and CDR2 YYDKDF (reference sequence). The CDR3 DNA reads TGTGCCACCAGCGGATGTGGGGACACAGATACGCAGTATTTT. Residues: CATSGCGDTDTQYF.

The gene calls are TRBV2 and TRBJ1-1; D gene unclear. Between the trimmed V and J ends, which lost 6 bases and 6 bases, there was a span of 8 bases. The CDR3 has 11 residues. Germline loops: CDR1 SNHLY, CDR2 FYNNEI. This CDR3 is CASRDAPEAFF. The CDR3 DNA sequence: TGTGCCAGCAGGGACGCCCCTGAAGCTTTCTTT.

The rearrangement uses TRBV7-9 and TRBJ1-1; possible D gene TRBD1, 5 bases. V gave up 5 bases and J gave up 6 bases, with 28 bases separating them. This CDR3 region has 18 residues. CDR1 and CDR2 from the germline V gene are SEHNR and FQNEAQ (reference sequence). DNA for the CDR3: TGTGCCAGCAGCGTACCCGTCTTCATGGGCAGGGCTAACTCTGAAGCTTTCTTT. It is translated as CASSVPVFMGRANSEAFF. The full variable domain, its missing parts supplied by reference TRBV7-9 and TRBJ1-1, is DTGVSQNPRHKITKRGQNVTFRCDPISEHNRLYWYRQTLGQGPEFLTYFQNEAQLEKSRLLSDRFSAERPKGSFSTLEIQRTEQGDSAMYLCASSVPVFMGRANSEAFFGQGTRLTVV.

This clonotype turned up a few times. The V and J genes are TRBV4-1 and TRBJ2-7, with D perhaps TRBD1 (6 bases). Germline V CDR1 and CDR2: MGHRA, YSYEKL. This CDR3 has 15 residues. V lost 3 bases and J 0 bases, leaving 12 bases between the germline ends. The CDR3, as DNA: TGCGCCAGCAGCCAGCGCTCACAGGGCTCCTACGAGCAGTACTTC. It codes for CASSQRSQGSYEQYF.

In its sample, this clonotype was seen a few times. This chain connects TRBV2 to TRBJ2-5, with D perhaps TRBD2 (5 bases). Germline V CDR1 and CDR2: SNHLY, FYNNEI. The V and J ends lost 3 bases and 1 base respectively, with 12 bases between them. The CDR3 sequence is 15 residues long. This CDR3 is CASSDIGVGQETQYF. The CDR3 DNA is TGTGCCAGCAGTGATATCGGGGTGGGCCAAGAGACCCAGTACTTC.

V and J are TRBV20-1 and TRBJ2-3, with TRBD2 matching over 10 bases. After removal of 2 bases from V and 2 bases from J, the junction contained 13 bases not matched to a gene. The CDR3 covers 18 residues. The germline V gene encodes CDR1 DFQATT and CDR2 SNEGSKA (reference sequence). The CDR3 sequence: CSARPRGLAGAITDTQYF. The CDR3 DNA reads as TGCAGTGCTAGACCACGTGGGCTAGCGGGGGCCATCACAGATACGCAGTATTTT.

J is TRBJ2-7 and V is TRBV2, with no clear D. Trimming took 6 bases from V and 3 from J, leaving 6 bases between them. Germline-derived CDR1 and CDR2 are SNHLY and FYNNEI. The CDR3 runs 11 residues. The CDR3 coding sequence is TGTGCCAGCAGGGAATTCTACGAGCAGTACGTC. It translates to CASREFYEQYV.

V gene TRBV5-6 combines with J gene TRBJ2-2, with 8 bases identical to TRBD1. V gave up 4 bases and J gave up 3 bases; unmatched junction bases: 8. This CDR3 has 16 amino acids. CDR1 is SGHDT, CDR2 YYEEEE, per germline. This CDR3 is CASSHGQGGDTGELFF. DNA for the CDR3: TGTGCCAGCAGCCATGGACAGGGAGGAGACACCGGGGAGCTGTTTTTT.

This clonotype was recorded many times. The chain carries TRBV27 and TRBJ2-4, with 12 bases that match TRBD2. Germline V gene sequence: CDR1 MNHEY, CDR2 SMNVEV (reference sequence). Unmatched junction bases numbered 4, after V lost 5 bases and J lost 2 bases. CDR3 size: 16 residues. The CDR3 region has the DNA TGTGCCAGCAGTGACCTAGCGGGGGGGTCCAAAAACATTCAGTACTTC. This gives the protein CASSDLAGGSKNIQYF.